One and the same sample provided the 25 T cell receptor beta chains below, sequenced in a study of T cells after somatic rescue of genetic block. TCRdb's copy holds only in-frame clones and misses some; the assay was immunoSEQ multiplex PCR. Among approximately 10,000 clones listed, around 70% were seen once. Input material: peripheral blood mononuclear cells (PBMCs). The source is a boy younger than 18.

The chain has TRBV10-2 and TRBJ2-7; 12 bases agree with TRBD2. CDR1 WSHSY and CDR2 SAAADI come from the germline V gene. This CDR3 contains 16 residues. Trimming took 6 bases from V and 3 from J; bases not matched to a gene: 9. CDR3 DNA sequence: TGCGCCAGCAGCGCACTAGCGGGGGGAACTCTCTACGAGCAGTACTTC. Its protein is CASSALAGGTLYEQYF.

This sequence joins TRBV9 and TRBJ2-6; D is ambiguous. The CDR3 has 13 residues. The germline CDR1 and CDR2 sequences are SGDLS and YYNGEE. Trimming pared 6 bases from V and 0 bases from J, leaving 4 bases between. The CDR3 DNA reads TGTGCCAGCAAATCCTCTGGGGCCAACGTCCTGACTTTC. This codes for CASKSSGANVLTF. The variable domain in full, with the rest retrieved from reference TRBV9 and TRBJ2-6, is DSGVTQTPKHLITATGQRVTLRCSPRSGDLSVYWYQQSLDQGLQFLIQYYNGEERAKGNILERFSAQQFPDLHSELNLSSLELGDSALYFCASKSSGANVLTFGAGSRLTVL.

The V call is TRBV10-2, the J call TRBJ2-1, with 12 bases fitting TRBD2. This CDR3 has 17 residues. The germline V gene has CDR1 WSHSY and CDR2 SAAADI. Trimming at V came to 4 bases and at J to 5 bases, leaving 9 bases not matched to a gene. The CDR3 DNA follows: TGCGCCAGCAGTGTGCCGACTAGCGGGAGTATCCACAATGAGCAGTTCTTC. It codes for CASSVPTSGSIHNEQFF.

The gene calls are TRBV29-1 and TRBJ2-3; TRBD2 is a possible D gene (6 bases). The germline V gene encodes CDR1 SQVTM and CDR2 ANQGSEA. Trimming removed 4 bases at V and 1 base at J, with 9 bases between. The CDR3 has 13 residues. The CDR3 spells CSVAGLRTDTQYF. For the CDR3, the DNA is TGCAGCGTTGCGGGACTCCGCACAGATACGCAGTATTTT.

The chain is built from TRBV28 and TRBJ2-5; D gene uncertain. The CDR3 contains 11 residues. From germline, CDR1 is MDHEN and CDR2 SYDVKM. V shed 8 bases and J shed 4 bases, with 8 bases lying between them. The CDR3 DNA is TGTGCCAGCTCATCAGGAGAGACCCAGTACTTC. It specifies CASSSGETQYF.

This clone has only a few counts. This chain joins TRBV28 and TRBJ2-3, with 9 bases that match TRBD1. V gave up 1 base and J gave up 3 bases; unmatched junction bases: 8. Germline V CDR1 and CDR2: MDHEN, SYDVKM. The CDR3 runs 17 residues. In DNA form, the CDR3 reads TGTGCCAGCAGTTTATACGGACAGGGGATTTCAACAGATACGCAGTATTTT. Protein: CASSLYGQGISTDTQYF.

V is TRBV15 and J is TRBJ1-2, with 8 nucleotides matching TRBD1. Unmatched junction bases numbered 4, after V lost 0 bases and J lost 4 bases. There are 15 residues in the CDR3. Per germline, CDR1 LNHNV and CDR2 YYDKDF (reference sequence). The CDR3 DNA is TGTGCCACCAGCAGAGACCCGACAGGGGCCTATGGCTACACCTTC. Amino acids: CATSRDPTGAYGYTF.

The V call is TRBV11-2, the J call TRBJ2-7, with a tentative D call TRBD2 (5 bases). Germline V gives CDR1 SGHAT, CDR2 FQNNGV. Trimming left V 4 bases short and J 0 bases short, with 10 bases between. This CDR3 comprises 14 residues. CDR3 sequence reads: CASSSYGLSYEQYF. CDR3 bases: TGTGCCAGCAGCTCCTATGGACTCTCCTACGAGCAGTACTTC.

As for this clone: Other DNA sequences of this sample code for an identical CDR3. The gene calls are TRBV2 and TRBJ2-5; 8 bases match TRBD2. The CDR3 runs 15 residues. V gave up 0 bases and J gave up 1 base; unmatched junction bases: 1. Germline values: CDR1 SNHLY, CDR2 FYNNEI. As DNA, the CDR3 is TGTGCCAGCAGTGAAGCGCGGGGGGTCCAAGAGACCCAGTACTTC. This translates into CASSEARGVQETQYF.

In its sample, this clone was seen once. J is TRBJ2-3 and V is TRBV27; 8 nucleotides line up with TRBD2. Germline loops: CDR1 MNHEY, CDR2 SMNVEV (reference sequence). The CDR3 contains 15 residues. Trimming at V came to 2 bases and at J to 4 bases, leaving 5 bases not matched to a gene. The CDR3 reads CASSLGLAWADTQYF. The CDR3 DNA reads as TGTGCCAGCAGTTTAGGACTAGCTTGGGCAGATACGCAGTATTTT.

This sequence joins TRBV28 and TRBJ2-5, with 10 nucleotides matching TRBD1. Germline trimming cut 6 bases from V and 2 bases from J; bases unmatched to any gene: 9. CDR1 and CDR2 (germline): MDHEN, SYDVKM. This CDR3 spans 16 amino acids. The CDR3 DNA reads as TGTGCCAGCAGGGCTCCCGGGACAGGGGTACAAGAGACCCAGTACTTC. Its protein product is CASRAPGTGVQETQYF.

This clone appeared a few times. J is TRBJ1-1 and V is TRBV2; a weak D match, TRBD1 (5 bases). The CDR3 loop spans 15 amino acids. Germline V gene lookup returns CDR1 SNHLY and CDR2 FYNNEI. Trimming shortened V by 5 bases and J by 4 bases, and 17 bases separated the two germline ends. CDR3 sequence reads: CASSRGHGPPTEAFF. CDR3 nucleotides: TGTGCCAGCAGTCGTGGACATGGGCCCCCCACTGAAGCTTTCTTT.

V usage is TRBV30 and J usage is TRBJ1-4; D possibly corresponds to TRBD1 (6 bases). The germline V gene has CDR1 GTSNPN and CDR2 SVGIG (reference sequence). The CDR3 totals 14 residues. Deletions cut 2 bases from V and 1 base from J, with 8 bases between. CDR3 protein: CAWSRGGTNEKLFF. The CDR3 nucleotides are TGTGCCTGGAGTAGGGGGGGAACTAATGAAAAACTGTTTTTT.

This clone has only a few counts. This chain uses TRBV19 with TRBJ2-1; 9 nucleotides match TRBD1. The CDR3 extends over 14 amino acids. Germline values: CDR1 LNHDA, CDR2 SQIVND (reference sequence). The J segment lost 6 bases and the V segment lost 8 bases, leaving 8 bases of the junction unmatched. The CDR3 is CASGETGGGNEQFF. The CDR3 DNA is TGTGCCAGTGGTGAGACAGGGGGAGGCAATGAGCAGTTCTTC.

The rearrangement uses TRBV5-5 and TRBJ2-7; 8 bases are a match to TRBD1. The CDR3 has 20 residues. CDR1 is SGHKS and CDR2 is YYEKEE in the germline V gene (reference sequence). V dropped 4 bases and J dropped 0; count of bases not matched to a gene: 21. The CDR3 coding sequence is TGTGCCAGCAGCCTAAGAGGTGGGTACAGGGGGTCCTCTAGCTCCTACGAGCAGTACTTC. This sequence encodes CASSLRGGYRGSSSSYEQYF.

J is TRBJ2-7 and V is TRBV2, with a possible D match to TRBD1 (5 bases). Per the germline V gene, CDR1 is SNHLY and CDR2 is FYNNEI. The CDR3 length is 14 residues. Deletions cut 0 bases from V and 1 base from J, with 7 bases between. CDR3 bases: TGTGCCAGCAGTGAAGCGGCAGGGTCCTACGAGCAGTACTTC. This translates into CASSEAAGSYEQYF.

This clone occurred a few times. The chain combines TRBV5-1 with TRBJ2-5, with 11 nucleotides matching TRBD2. The CDR3 totals 13 residues. Germline assignment: CDR1 SGHRS and CDR2 YFSETQ. V lost 8 bases to trimming and J lost 2 bases; unmatched junction nucleotides: 2. The CDR3, as DNA: TGCGCCAGGGGGACTAGCGGACAAGAGACCCAGTACTTC. Protein sequence: CARGTSGQETQYF. The complete variable domain, with remaining parts taken from reference TRBV5-1 and TRBJ2-5, reads KAGVTQTPRYLIKTRGQQVTLSCSPISGHRSVSWYQQTPGQGLQFLFEYFSETQRNKGNFPGRFSGRQFSNSRSEMNVSTLELGDSALYLCARGTSGQETQYFGPGTRLLVL.

The sample holds a few counts of this clone. This chain uses TRBV19 with TRBJ2-7; D unresolved. V dropped 2 bases and J dropped 2 bases, with 10 bases sitting between them. Germline V CDR1 and CDR2: LNHDA, SQIVND (reference sequence). The CDR3 is made up of 14 amino acids. CDR3 in DNA: TGTGCCAGTAGTATATCACCCGGCACCTACGAGCAGTACTTC. This sequence encodes CASSISPGTYEQYF.

CDR3 DNA: TGCGCCAGCAGCTTCCTCCCCTTTGGACTAACCTTCTACGAGCAGTACTTC. Its protein is CASSFLPFGLTFYEQYF. The V and J genes are TRBV5-1 and TRBJ2-5, with a possible D match to TRBD2 (6 bases). The J call could be wrong; TRBJ2-7 is a better fit for the DNA end. The CDR3 totals 17 residues. The V gene's germline CDR1 is SGHRS and CDR2 YFSETQ.

The chain is built from TRBV21-1 and TRBJ2-2; TRBD1 was called by the table and not checked on the DNA. TRBV21-1 is reported as a pseudogene. CDR3 length: 15 amino acids. CDR3: CASSKKHRGSGELFF. CDR3 in DNA: TGTGCCAGCAGCAAAAAGCACAGGGGGAGCGGGGAGCTGTTTTTT.

V is TRBV5-6 and J is TRBJ1-6; D not resolved. The CDR3 consists of 13 residues. Trimming took off 4 bases at V and 5 bases at J, with 7 bases between the two ends. CDR1 SGHDT and CDR2 YYEEEE come from the germline V gene. The CDR3 loop reads CASSRRNNSPLHF. DNA for the CDR3: TGTGCCAGCAGCCGACGGAATAATTCACCCCTCCACTTT.

V usage is TRBV6-4 and J usage is TRBJ2-2; D gene unclear. V dropped 5 bases and J dropped 7 bases, with 8 bases sitting between them. CDR1 MRHNA and CDR2 SNTAGT come from the germline V gene. The CDR3 totals 12 residues. The CDR3 DNA follows: TGTGCCAGCAGTACCATAGTCGGGGAGCTGTTTTTT. This gives the protein CASSTIVGELFF.

The chain couples TRBV7-2 to TRBJ2-5; 11 bases agree with TRBD1. The CDR3 length is 15 residues. Losses at the gene ends were 5 bases for V and 5 bases for J; bases not matched to a gene: 7. The germline CDR1 and CDR2 sequences are SGHTA and FQGNSA. The CDR3 is CASSRDRGLWETQYF. DNA of the CDR3: TGTGCCAGCAGCCGGGACAGGGGGTTATGGGAGACCCAGTACTTC.

This rearrangement joins TRBV7-8 to TRBJ2-7, with D tentatively TRBD1 or TRBD2 (7 bases each). Trimming took off 6 bases at V and 2 bases at J, with 11 bases between the two ends. Germline V gene sequence: CDR1 SGHVS, CDR2 FQNEAQ. This CDR3 has 13 amino acids. The CDR3 region has the DNA TGTGCCAGCAGGCCAGGGGGGGCCTACGAGCAGTACTTC. It yields the protein CASRPGGAYEQYF. The full variable domain, completed using reference TRBV7-8 and TRBJ2-7, is GAGVSQSPRYKVAKRGQDVALRCDPISGHVSLFWYQQALGQGPEFLTYFQNEAQLDKSGLPSDRFFAERPEGSVSTLKIQRTQQEDSAVYLCASRPGGAYEQYFGPGTRLTVT.

The rearrangement links TRBV28 to TRBJ2-4; D gene ambiguous. V gave up 6 bases and J gave up 0 bases, with 12 bases separating them. The CDR3 loop spans 15 amino acids. CDR1 and CDR2 (germline): MDHEN, SYDVKM. The DNA for the CDR3 is TGTGCCAGCAGAGGGCAAACAATAGCCAAAAACATTCAGTACTTC. Translated: CASRGQTIAKNIQYF.